The sequence of this T cell receptor (beta chain) was determined in a study of blood T cell repertoires in COVID-19. Study information: The United States, Italy and Spain provided the acute and convalescent COVID-19 samples. PBMCs, B-cell-depleted T cells, or T cells were the source of the cDNA or gDNA that made up the material.

The V and J ends lost 5 bases and 3 bases, in that order; junction bases with no gene match: 8. Germline CDR1 reads SEHNR; CDR2 reads FQNEAQ (reference sequence). The CDR3 is made up of 16 amino acids. Original analysis: Cell counts per sample came from amplifying reference gene primers. The method was immunoSEQ multiplex PCR; TCRdb's version includes in-frame clones alone and lacks a portion of them. That table furnishes V, J and clone size, whereas the DNA furnished D and trimming. The table has 150,000 to 200,000 clones, around four fifths seen once; the top ten hold approximately 18%. The sequence was obtained from a woman over 75 with acute or convalescent COVID-19. The chain has TRBV7-9 and TRBJ2-7; the match to TRBD2 covers 12 bases. The sequencing sample was made of peripheral blood. The CDR3 sequence is CASSARLAGVVYEQYF. CDR3 DNA sequence: TGTGCCAGCAGCGCCCGACTAGCGGGAGTCGTCTACGAGCAGTACTTC.